Each of the 6 T cell receptor beta chains below was sequenced from the same sample in a study of tumor-infiltrating lymphocytes in primary liver carcinoma. RNA was extracted from whole blood without cell sorting, alongside germline DNA. Reverse transcription of roughly 480 ng total RNA with a constant-region primer produced TCR beta cDNA. Investigators got TCR beta libraries out of three nested multiplex PCR rounds, done with slightly modified ARM-PCR. Both of the initial two PCR rounds ran for around 10 cycles and employed TRBV1-TRBV30 forward primers alongside a C-beta reverse primer. TCRdb reprocessed the multiplex PCR reads with MiXCR, giving one entry per CDR3 protein. The table records almost 200,000 distinct CDR3 sequences, 65% of them present only once. The sequenced material came from peripheral blood. The receptor set was obtained from a woman aged 55-70 years with primary liver carcinoma and hepatitis B virus infection.

This clonotype appeared once. The rearrangement uses TRBV19 and TRBJ1-5; 8 nucleotides align to TRBD1. Germline assignment: CDR1 LNHDA and CDR2 SQIVND (reference sequence). The CDR3 is 14 amino acids. V gave up 5 bases and J gave up 6 bases; unmatched junction bases: 6. Here the CDR3 reads CASSAGGQGQPQHF. CDR3 nucleotides: TGTGCCAGTAGTGCCGGAGGACAGGGTCAGCCCCAGCATTTT.

The rearrangement joins TRBV15 to TRBJ2-3, with 10 bases identical to TRBD1. Germline CDR1 is LNHNV and CDR2 is YYDKDF (reference sequence). The CDR3 is 14 residues long. After removal of 5 bases from V and 4 bases from J, the junction contained 3 bases not matched to a gene. The CDR3, as DNA: TGTGCCACCAGCCGGGACAGGGGTCCAGATACGCAGTATTTT. This sequence encodes CATSRDRGPDTQYF.

Concerning this clonotype: Mismatch with germline at one junction end may stem from a read error. V gene TRBV6-2 or TRBV6-3 combines with J gene TRBJ1-5; no definite D call. Germline CDR1 MNHEY, CDR2 SVGEGT. The CDR3 covers 14 residues. The CDR3 DNA reads TGTGCCAGCAGTTACACTCAGTCAAGTCAGCCCCAGCACTTT. Translated, it gives CASSYTQSSQPQHF.

With regard to this clonotype: A junction end diverges from the germline sequence, so it may reflect a read error. The chain is built from TRBV6-5 and TRBJ1-3, with D possibly TRBD1 on 5 matching bases. Germline V gene sequence: CDR1 MNHEY, CDR2 SVGAGI. This CDR3 has 15 residues. The CDR3 DNA sequence: TGTGCCAGCAATTACTACCAGGGAGCAGGAAACACCATATATTTT. Its protein is CASNYYQGAGNTIYF.

This clonotype occurred once. This chain joins TRBV10-2 and TRBJ1-6; D is undetermined. Germline-derived CDR1 and CDR2 are WSHSY and SAAADI. Trimming took off 9 bases at V and 12 bases at J, with 21 bases between the two ends. The length of the CDR3 is 14 residues. The CDR3 DNA follows: TGCGCCAGTGGGGAGACCGTATCGGGATTACCCCTCCACTTT. It translates to CASGETVSGLPLHF.

V gene TRBV4-1 combines with J gene TRBJ2-7; D may be TRBD1 (6 bases). V was shortened by 0 bases and J by 13 bases, with 13 bases between the two germline ends. The CDR3 runs 12 residues. CDR1 is MGHRA, CDR2 YSYEKL, per germline. CDR3 protein: CASSQEGARYYF. The DNA of the CDR3 is TGCGCCAGCAGCCAAGAGGGGGCGAGGTACTACTTC.